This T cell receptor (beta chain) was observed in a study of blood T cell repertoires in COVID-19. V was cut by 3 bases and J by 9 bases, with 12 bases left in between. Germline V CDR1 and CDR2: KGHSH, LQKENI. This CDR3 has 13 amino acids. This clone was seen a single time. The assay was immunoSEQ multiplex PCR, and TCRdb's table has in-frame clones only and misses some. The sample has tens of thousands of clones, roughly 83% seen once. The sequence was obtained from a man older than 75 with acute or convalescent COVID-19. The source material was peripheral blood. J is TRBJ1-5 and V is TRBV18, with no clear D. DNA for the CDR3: TGTGCCAGCTCACCCCGGAGAGAAGCGCCCCAGCATTTT. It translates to CASSPRREAPQHF.